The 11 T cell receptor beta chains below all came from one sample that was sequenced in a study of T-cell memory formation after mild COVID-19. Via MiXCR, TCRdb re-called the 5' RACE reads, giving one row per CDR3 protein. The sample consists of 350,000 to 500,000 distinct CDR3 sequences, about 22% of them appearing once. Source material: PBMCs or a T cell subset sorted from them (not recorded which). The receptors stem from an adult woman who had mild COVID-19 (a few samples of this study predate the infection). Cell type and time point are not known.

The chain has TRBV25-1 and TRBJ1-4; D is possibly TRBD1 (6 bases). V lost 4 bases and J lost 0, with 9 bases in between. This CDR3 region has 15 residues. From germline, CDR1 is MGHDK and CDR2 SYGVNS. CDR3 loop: CASSATGSTNEKLFF. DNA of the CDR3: TGTGCCAGCAGTGCAACAGGGTCAACTAATGAAAAACTGTTTTTT.

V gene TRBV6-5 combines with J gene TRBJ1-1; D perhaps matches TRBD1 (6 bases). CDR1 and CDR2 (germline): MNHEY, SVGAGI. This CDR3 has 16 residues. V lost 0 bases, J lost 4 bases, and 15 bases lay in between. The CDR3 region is CASSYSKGGVGTEAFF. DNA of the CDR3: TGTGCCAGCAGTTACTCGAAAGGGGGAGTCGGCACTGAAGCTTTCTTT.

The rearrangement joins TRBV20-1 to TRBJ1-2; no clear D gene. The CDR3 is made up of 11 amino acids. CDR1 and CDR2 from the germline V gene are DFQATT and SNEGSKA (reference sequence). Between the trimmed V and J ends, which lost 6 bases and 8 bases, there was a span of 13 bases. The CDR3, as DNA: TGCAGTGCACCGGGCCTCCTGGGCTACACCTTC. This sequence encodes CSAPGLLGYTF.

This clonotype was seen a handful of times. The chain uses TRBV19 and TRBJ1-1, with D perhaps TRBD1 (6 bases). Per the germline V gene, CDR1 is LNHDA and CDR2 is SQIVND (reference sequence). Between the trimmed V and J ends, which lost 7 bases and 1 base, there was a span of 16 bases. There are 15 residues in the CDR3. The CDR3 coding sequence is TGTGCCAGTACCCCATTCAGGGGCCCGAACACTGAAGCTTTCTTT. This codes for CASTPFRGPNTEAFF.

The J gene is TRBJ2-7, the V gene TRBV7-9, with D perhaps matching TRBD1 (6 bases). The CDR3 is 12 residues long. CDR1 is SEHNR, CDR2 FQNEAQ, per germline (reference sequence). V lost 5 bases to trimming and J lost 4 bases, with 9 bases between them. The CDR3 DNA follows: TGTGCCAGCAGCGTACAGGGTTACGAGCAGTACTTC. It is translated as CASSVQGYEQYF.

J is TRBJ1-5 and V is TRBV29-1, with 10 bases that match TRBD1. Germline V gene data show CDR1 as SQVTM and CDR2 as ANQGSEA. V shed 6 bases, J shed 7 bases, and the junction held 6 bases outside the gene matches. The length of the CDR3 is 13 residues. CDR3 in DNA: TGCAGCGTCACCCGGGACAGGGGACAGCCCCAGCATTTT. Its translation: CSVTRDRGQPQHF.

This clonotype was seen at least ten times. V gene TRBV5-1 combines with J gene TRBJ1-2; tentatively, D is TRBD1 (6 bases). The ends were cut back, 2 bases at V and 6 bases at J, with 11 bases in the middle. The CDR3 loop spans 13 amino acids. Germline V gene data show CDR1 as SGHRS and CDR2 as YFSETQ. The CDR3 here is CASSFSGGDGYTF. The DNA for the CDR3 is TGCGCCAGCAGCTTTTCCGGGGGCGATGGCTACACCTTC.

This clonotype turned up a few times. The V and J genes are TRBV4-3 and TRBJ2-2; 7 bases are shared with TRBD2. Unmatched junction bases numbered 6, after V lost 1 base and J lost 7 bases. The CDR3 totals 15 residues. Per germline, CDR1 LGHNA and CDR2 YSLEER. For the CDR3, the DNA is TGCGCCAGCAGCCAAGGGGGACTATTGGGCGGGGAGCTGTTTTTT. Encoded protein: CASSQGGLLGGELFF.

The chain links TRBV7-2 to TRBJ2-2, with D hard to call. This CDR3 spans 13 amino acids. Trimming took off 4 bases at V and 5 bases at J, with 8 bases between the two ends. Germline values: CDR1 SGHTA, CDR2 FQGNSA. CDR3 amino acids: CASSSVGTGELFF. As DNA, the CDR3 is TGTGCCAGCAGCTCCGTTGGGACCGGGGAGCTGTTTTTT.

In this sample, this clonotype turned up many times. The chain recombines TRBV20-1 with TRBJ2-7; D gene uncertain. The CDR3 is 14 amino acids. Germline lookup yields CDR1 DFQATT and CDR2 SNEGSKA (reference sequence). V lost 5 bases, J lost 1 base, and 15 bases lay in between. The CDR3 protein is CSAEDLSNSYEQYF. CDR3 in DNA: TGCAGTGCTGAGGACCTATCTAATTCCTACGAGCAGTACTTC.

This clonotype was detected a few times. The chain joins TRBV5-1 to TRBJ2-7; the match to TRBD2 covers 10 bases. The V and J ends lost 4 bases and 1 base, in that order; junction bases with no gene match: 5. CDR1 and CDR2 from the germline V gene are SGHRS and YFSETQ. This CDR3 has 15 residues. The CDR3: CASSQSSGGSYEQYF. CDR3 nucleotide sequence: TGCGCCAGCAGCCAATCTAGCGGGGGTTCCTACGAGCAGTACTTC.